This TCR beta chain was observed in a study of blood T cell repertoires in COVID-19. The study recruited people aged roughly 18 to 89 years across about two dozen US areas. All exposed participants met a person with COVID-19 within 2 weeks before entering the study. There are 15 residues in the CDR3. Germline loops: CDR1 SEHNR, CDR2 FQNEAQ (reference sequence). Losses at the gene ends were 5 bases for V and 5 bases for J; bases not matched to a gene: 5. In this sample, this clone turned up once. In the authors' workflow: Using reference gene primer amplification, nucleated cell counts were estimated. The data were produced by immunoSEQ multiplex PCR, yet TCRdb's version contains in-frame clones alone and is incomplete. V and J calls and clone size come straight from that table; D and trimming were deduced from the DNA. The sample contains about 240,000 clones, roughly 85% of which appear only once.

Specimen: PBMCs or T cells enriched from blood (not recorded which). The chain carries TRBV7-9 and TRBJ2-1, with TRBD2 matching over 11 bases. The TCR sequence derives from a woman between 35 and 50 years old who had been exposed to COVID-19. The CDR3 reads CASSPSGGPNNEQFF. The CDR3 coding sequence is TGTGCCAGCAGCCCTAGCGGGGGGCCGAACAATGAGCAGTTCTTC.